Here is one TCR beta chain with its context. What it binds is not known. Produced via immunoSEQ multiplex PCR; TCRdb's table is partial and in-frame only. The sample yields 200,000 to 300,000 clones, more than 75% seen once. The CDR3 has 16 amino acids. V lost 8 bases to trimming and J lost 2 bases; unmatched junction nucleotides: 9. CDR1 is KGHSH and CDR2 is LQKENI in the germline V gene. This sample is drawn from a study of cytomegalovirus exposure and HLA in healthy donors. Study-level information: The approximately 700 first-cohort repertoires shared a platform with the approximately 110 validation repertoires, as reported in a later analysis. General observations from the study: A list of about 160 TCR beta chains associated with cytomegalovirus was given. Testing in vitro showed a few CMV-associated chains specific for CMV antigens.

Sequenced material: PBMCs. The TCR sequence derives from a man younger than 35 in good health and CMV-seronegative. V gene TRBV18 combines with J gene TRBJ2-6, with 7 bases lining up with TRBD1. The CDR3 spells CASLDRVLTGANVLTF. The CDR3 nucleotides read TGTGCCAGCCTTGACAGGGTCCTCACTGGGGCCAACGTCCTGACTTTC.